The T cell receptor (beta chain) described here comes from a study of identical twins. Study-level points and caveats: Some out-of-frame alpha sequences were shared by twins, and these showed excess low generation probability.

Each donor (without exception) was a healthy Caucasian. V gave up 2 bases and J gave up 2 bases; unmatched junction bases: 8. This CDR3 region has 16 residues. Germline V gene sequence: CDR1 SEHNR, CDR2 FQNEAQ (reference sequence). TCRdb re-called the 5' RACE reads through MiXCR, storing one row per CDR3 protein. The table has some 790,000 distinct CDR3 sequences, roughly 18% seen once. To note about this clonotype: Antigen unknown.

These data are also associated with another study on T cells expressing NK-cell markers. From that paper: A range of about 1.0-8% of CD8+ T cells consisted of dominant NKG2C+ clonotypes in several donors. Also leading the CD3+CD56-NKG2C+ fraction in several donors were these clonotypes.

The chain links TRBV7-9 to TRBJ2-7; TRBD1 matches 8 bases. This receptor was identified in a woman younger than 30 in good health. Sequencing was performed on PBMCs. As DNA, the CDR3 is TGTGCCAGCAGCTTAAACCGGGACAGGCTCCCCTACGAGCAGTACTTC. This translates into CASSLNRDRLPYEQYF.